This TCR beta chain was documented in a study of cytomegalovirus exposure and HLA in healthy donors. Study-wide background: An early release of data contained 75 million to 90 million unique TCRs, which came from HLA-typed donors.

A multiplex PCR was run with 60 Vbeta primers and 13 Jbeta primers. Repertoires were generated with immunoSEQ multiplex PCR, while TCRdb's copy carries only in-frame clones and drops some. The repertoire includes 90,000 to 120,000 clones, about 9.5% of them detected once, and 5% to 6.5% sits in the top ten. Germline-derived CDR1 and CDR2 are SGHDT and YYEEEE. The CDR3 is 18 amino acids. J lost 3 bases, V lost 3 bases, and 11 bases had no gene match. The specimen was PBMCs. The receptor was derived from a man aged 40-55 years in good health and CMV-seropositive. The chain joins TRBV5-6 to TRBJ2-3; 12 bases are a match to TRBD2. As DNA, the CDR3 is TGTGCCAGCAGCTCTTTTCGACTAGCGGGAGAGTTAACAGATACGCAGTATTTT. This gives the protein CASSSFRLAGELTDTQYF. The complete variable domain, with remaining parts taken from reference TRBV5-6 and TRBJ2-3, reads DAGVTQSPTHLIKTRGQQVTLRCSPKSGHDTVSWYQQALGQGPQFIFQYYEEEERQRGNFPDRFSGHQFPNYSSELNVNALLLGDSALYLCASSSFRLAGELTDTQYFGPGTRLTVL.